The 20 T cell receptor beta chains listed next were all sequenced from one sample in a study of T cells in Graves' hyperthyroidism and ophthalmopathy. TCR beta CDR3 sequences were amplified from RNA transcripts. The HTBI set primed first-round TCR CDR3 RT-PCR. One entry per CDR3 protein, called by TCRdb with MiXCR from the multiplex PCR reads. The table lists roughly 600,000 distinct CDR3 sequences, approximately 14% of them singletons. The sequenced sample was blood. These receptors were obtained from a woman between 50 and 59 years old with Graves' ophthalmopathy.

This clonotype was counted many times. V is TRBV9 and J is TRBJ2-1; TRBD2 matches 11 bases. V gave up 0 bases and J gave up 3 bases; unmatched junction bases: 5. Germline lookup yields CDR1 SGDLS and CDR2 YYNGEE. The length of the CDR3 is 17 residues. The CDR3 DNA is TGTGCCAGCAGCGTAGGGCTAGCGGGAGGCTACTACAATGAGCAGTTCTTC. Encoded protein: CASSVGLAGGYYNEQFF.

For this clonotype: A much larger clone differs from this one at a single base, so this may be a read error. The chain employs TRBV6-2 or TRBV6-3 and TRBJ1-5; 9 nucleotides agree with TRBD1. After removal of 2 bases from V and 6 bases from J, the junction contained 8 bases not matched to a gene. The germline V gene has CDR1 MNHEY and CDR2 SVGEGT. There are 16 residues in the CDR3. CDR3 loop: CASSYPQGQGSQPQHF. CDR3 nucleotides: TGTGCCAGCAGTTACCCCCAGGGACAGGGAAGTCAGCCCCAGCATTTT.

V usage is TRBV11-2 and J usage is TRBJ2-7; D not certain. Germline V gives CDR1 SGHAT, CDR2 FQNNGV. Trimming left V 1 base short and J 1 base short, with 11 bases between. The CDR3 covers 15 residues. The CDR3 DNA reads as TGTGCCAGCAGCTTAGTGTCGGCGCCTTCCTACGAGCAGTACTTC. It specifies CASSLVSAPSYEQYF.

In this sample, this clonotype turned up many times. The chain uses TRBV5-1 and TRBJ1-1, with a possible D match to TRBD1 (6 bases). Trimming took 5 bases from V and 4 from J, leaving 18 bases between them. The CDR3 totals 15 residues. CDR1 and CDR2 from the germline V gene are SGHRS and YFSETQ. CDR3 region: CASRDYRVRGTEAFF. CDR3 bases: TGCGCCAGCAGAGATTACAGGGTTCGTGGCACTGAAGCTTTCTTT.

This clonotype was counted many times. This rearrangement joins TRBV10-3 to TRBJ1-4, with no clear D. V gave up 8 bases and J gave up 3 bases, with 19 bases separating them. Germline CDR1 and CDR2: ENHRY and SYGVKD. The CDR3 totals 16 residues. CDR3 coding DNA: TGTGCCATCGGAGAGGGCCCTACTGGGTCTAATGAAAAACTGTTTTTT. It translates to CAIGEGPTGSNEKLFF.

This chain joins TRBV7-6 and TRBJ2-7; D gene unclear. The CDR3 totals 15 residues. Germline CDR1 and CDR2: SGHVS and FNYEAQ. Trimming took 1 base from V and 6 from J, leaving 16 bases between them. CDR3 sequence reads: CASSLVLGAVSEQYF. Written as DNA, the CDR3 is TGTGCCAGCAGCTTAGTTCTGGGTGCGGTATCCGAGCAGTACTTC.

Concerning this clonotype itself: Just one base apart from a much larger clone, this may be a read error. The gene calls are TRBV27 and TRBJ2-3; 9 bases line up with TRBD2. This CDR3 is 18 amino acids long. The junction had 16 bases not matched to a gene; V was cut back by 5 bases and J by 4 bases. Germline V lookup: CDR1 MNHEY, CDR2 SMNVEV (reference sequence). CDR3 in amino acids: CASSLFRGRGGGADTQYF. CDR3 nucleotide sequence: TGTGCCAGCAGTCTCTTTCGCGGGAGGGGGGGCGGCGCAGATACGCAGTATTTT.

This clonotype was detected many times. The chain has TRBV5-6 and TRBJ2-5; 7 nucleotides agree with TRBD1. The CDR3 is 14 residues long. The germline CDR1 and CDR2 sequences are SGHDT and YYEEEE. The V gene end was trimmed by 2 bases and the J gene end by 3 bases; junction bases not matched to a gene: 4. The CDR3, as DNA: TGTGCCAGCAGCTTTGGCACAGGGGAAGAGACCCAGTACTTC. Translated, it gives CASSFGTGEETQYF.

This clonotype was observed many times. The J gene is TRBJ2-5, the V gene TRBV6-1; TRBD2 matches 7 bases. Germline V gene sequence: CDR1 MNHNS, CDR2 SASEGT. V trimming: 3 bases; J trimming: 12 bases; junction bases outside the gene matches: 19. This CDR3 spans 16 amino acids. CDR3 residues: CASSEGGVGGWETKYF. The CDR3 nucleotides read TGTGCCAGCAGTGAGGGGGGGGTTGGGGGGTGGGAGACGAAGTACTTC.

To note about this clonotype: A much larger clone differs by one base, so this may be a read error. The gene calls are TRBV2 and TRBJ1-4; a possible D gene is TRBD1 (5 bases). The germline gives CDR1 SNHLY, CDR2 FYNNEI. The V end lost 6 bases, the J end lost 5 bases, and 16 bases lay between the germline ends. CDR3 length: 15 amino acids. The CDR3 loop is CASSNSGGRNEKLFF. CDR3 nucleotide sequence: TGTGCCAGCAGCAATAGTGGGGGACGGAATGAAAAACTGTTTTTT.

This clonotype has just a few counts. The chain uses TRBV6-2 or TRBV6-3 and TRBJ2-1, with D maybe TRBD2 (5 bases). V was shortened by 0 bases and J by 3 bases, with 6 bases between the two germline ends. Looked up from germline, CDR1 is MNHEY and CDR2 is SVGEGT. The CDR3 runs 14 residues. CDR3 residues: CASSYSRDYNEQFF. Written as DNA, the CDR3 is TGTGCCAGCAGTTACTCGAGGGACTACAATGAGCAGTTCTTC.

This clonotype was detected only a few times. The chain links TRBV5-4 to TRBJ2-1; TRBD2 might be the D (6 bases). This CDR3 spans 10 amino acids. Per the germline V gene, CDR1 is SGHNT and CDR2 is YYREEE (reference sequence). The V end was cut by 10 bases, the J end by 10 bases, with 12 bases between. CDR3 nucleotides: TGTGCCCTAGGGCGGGAAGAGCAGTTCTTC. Residues: CALGREEQFF.

This clonotype was recorded at least ten times. The chain recombines TRBV11-2 with TRBJ2-7; perhaps TRBD2 as D (6 bases). The CDR3 has 14 residues. The ends were cut back, 2 bases at V and 8 bases at J, with 16 bases in the middle. Germline CDR1 is SGHAT and CDR2 is FQNNGV. The CDR3 DNA follows: TGTGCCAGCAGCTTATTCGGGCGGGATTACCAGCAGTACTTC. Protein sequence: CASSLFGRDYQQYF.

This clonotype has at least ten counts. This chain links TRBV13 with TRBJ1-2; 7 bases match TRBD1. With V trimmed by 2 bases and J by 8 bases, 11 bases remained unmatched. CDR1 is PRHDT and CDR2 is FYEKMQ in the germline V gene (reference sequence). The CDR3 is 15 residues long. The DNA of the CDR3 is TGTGCCAGCAGCTTAAAGGACAGGCTGATTGTCGGCTACACCTTC. The encoded protein is CASSLKDRLIVGYTF.

This clonotype was found many times. The rearrangement uses TRBV7-8 and TRBJ2-3; tentative D call: TRBD2 (6 bases). Germline V gives CDR1 SGHVS, CDR2 FQNEAQ. V was shortened by 6 bases and J by 0 bases, with 16 bases between the two germline ends. The CDR3 consists of 16 residues. The CDR3 here is CASRLYSGPSTDTQYF. The CDR3 DNA is TGTGCCAGCAGACTGTATAGCGGACCTAGCACAGATACGCAGTATTTT.

This clonotype was counted many times. V usage is TRBV28 and J usage is TRBJ2-5, with D possibly being TRBD2 (6 bases). The CDR3 length is 13 residues. Germline V gene sequence: CDR1 MDHEN, CDR2 SYDVKM. The V end was cut by 4 bases, the J end by 5 bases, with 11 bases between. The CDR3 loop is CASSSSGVETQYF. In DNA, the CDR3 is TGTGCCAGCAGTTCGTCGGGAGTGGAGACCCAGTACTTC.

This clonotype occurred a few times. The genes are TRBV20-1 and TRBJ1-2; TRBD1 matches 10 bases. Losses at the gene ends were 4 bases for V and 4 bases for J; bases not matched to a gene: 6. This CDR3 comprises 14 residues. Germline values: CDR1 DFQATT, CDR2 SNEGSKA (reference sequence). This chain's CDR3 is CSAKGTGERYGYTF. Written as DNA, the CDR3 is TGCAGTGCTAAAGGGACAGGGGAGCGCTATGGCTACACCTTC.

This clonotype was observed a few times. The chain recombines TRBV28 with TRBJ2-1; 7 nucleotides align to TRBD1. In germline, CDR1 is MDHEN, CDR2 SYDVKM. Germline trimming cut 5 bases from V and 6 bases from J; bases unmatched to any gene: 10. This CDR3 region has 15 residues. CDR3 coding DNA: TGTGCCAGCAGTCCGACAGGGCTTAGGCTCAATGAGCAGTTCTTC. It codes for CASSPTGLRLNEQFF.

This clonotype was seen at least ten times. CDR3 DNA sequence: TGTGCCAGCAGCCAATTGCCGCGGGAGGTCAGAAATGAGCAGTTCTTC. Its translation is CASSQLPREVRNEQFF. The rearrangement uses TRBV3-1 and TRBJ2-1, with 8 bases that match TRBD2. The J segment lost 7 bases and the V segment lost 2 bases, leaving 10 bases of the junction unmatched. The CDR3 spans 16 residues. CDR1 is LGHDT, CDR2 YNNKEL, per germline (reference sequence).

This clonotype has a count of ten or more. V is TRBV5-6 and J is TRBJ1-5, with D unclear. The V and J ends lost 1 base and 5 bases respectively, with 7 bases between them. Per germline, CDR1 SGHDT and CDR2 YYEEEE. The CDR3 covers 13 residues. This CDR3 is CASSLSVDQPQHF. CDR3 DNA sequence: TGTGCCAGCAGCTTGAGCGTAGATCAGCCCCAGCATTTT.